This entry concerns a single TCR beta chain. The sample belongs to a study of CD8+ T cells in alopecia areata. Study-level background: Treatment of the treated patients consisted of oral tofacitinib, 5 to 10 mg twice daily.

CDR3 size: 16 residues. V lost 5 bases and J 3 bases, leaving 19 bases between the germline ends. Germline V gives CDR1 SEHNR, CDR2 FQNEAQ (reference sequence). Isolated RNA was reverse transcribed into cDNA used as the sequencing template. Data came from immunoSEQ multiplex PCR; TCRdb stores just in-frame clones and leaves some out. The sample includes 140,000 to 150,000 clones, approximately 87% seen only once; the top ten take approximately 16%. As part of sample collection, lesional scalp punch biopsies and peripheral blood were taken from alopecia areata patients. PBMCs, the starting material, were the source of sorted CD4+ and CD8+ T cells.

This chain links TRBV7-9 with TRBJ1-2; D gene unclear. The source was CD8+ T cells sorted from blood, collected at week 0. This sequence originates from a human donor with alopecia areata. In DNA form, the CDR3 reads TGTGCCAGCAGCGGAGGAGATCAGGTAGCCTACTATGGCTACACCTTC. Translation gives CASSGGDQVAYYGYTF.